These 18 T cell receptor beta chains were all obtained from the same sample, sequenced in a study of T cell changes during pregnancy in multiple sclerosis. Here immunoSEQ multiplex PCR was the method, and the copy in TCRdb shows in-frame clones only, minus some. The data contain 40,000 to 60,000 clones, just over 90% of them singletons. The starting material was CD4+ T cells from peripheral blood mononuclear cells, obtained before pregnancy. Every receptor here comes from a female donor with multiple sclerosis, enrolled in a pregnancy study.

This chain connects TRBV6-1 to TRBJ1-5; no clear D. V was cut by 11 bases and J by 0 bases, with 8 bases left in between. The V gene's germline CDR1 is MNHNS and CDR2 SASEGT. The CDR3 contains 12 residues. The CDR3 DNA reads as TGTGCCGACGGGGATAGCAATCAGCCCCAGCATTTT. It specifies CADGDSNQPQHF.

The chain employs TRBV12-5 and TRBJ1-1; D uncertain. The CDR3 runs to 13 residues. The V gene lost 7 bases and the J gene lost 1 base, with 10 bases spanning the gap. Looked up from germline, CDR1 is LGHNT and CDR2 is FRNRAP. In nucleotides, the CDR3 is TGTGCTAGTGCGAAGCAGGCGAACACTGAAGCTTTCTTT. This sequence encodes CASAKQANTEAFF.

The rearrangement joins TRBV5-1 to TRBJ2-1; possible D gene TRBD1, 6 bases. The CDR3 is 16 residues long. CDR1 and CDR2 from the germline V gene are SGHRS and YFSETQ. Trimming removed 4 bases from V and 4 bases from J, with 18 bases in between. The CDR3 coding sequence is TGCGCCAGCAGCCAAACCGGGACACACGATTACAATGAGCAGTTCTTC. It codes for CASSQTGTHDYNEQFF.

This clone was seen a single time. The chain links TRBV2 to TRBJ2-3; D is perhaps TRBD2 (5 bases). Germline values: CDR1 SNHLY, CDR2 FYNNEI. V lost 5 bases to trimming and J lost 8 bases, with 14 bases between them. This CDR3 has 13 residues. Here the CDR3 reads CASSTRTSGTQYF. The CDR3 nucleotides read TGTGCCAGCAGTACGAGGACTTCGGGTACGCAGTATTTT. The complete variable domain, with remaining parts taken from reference TRBV2 and TRBJ2-3, reads EPEVTQTPSHQVTQMGQEVILRCVPISNHLYFYWYRQILGQKVEFLVSFYNNEISEKSEIFDDQFSVERPDGSNFTLKIRSTKLEDSAMYFCASSTRTSGTQYFGPGTRLTVL.

The V and J genes are TRBV6-1 and TRBJ2-1; 11 nucleotides align to TRBD2. CDR3 length: 19 residues. V gave up 2 bases and J gave up 0 bases; unmatched junction bases: 9. Per germline, CDR1 MNHNS and CDR2 SASEGT. The CDR3 reads CASSEIGLAGLSSYNEQFF. The CDR3 DNA sequence: TGTGCCAGCAGTGAAATTGGACTAGCGGGCTTGAGCTCCTACAATGAGCAGTTCTTC.

The V and J genes are TRBV6-1 and TRBJ2-7; 11 bases fit TRBD2. CDR3 length: 14 amino acids. J lost 5 bases, V lost 7 bases, and 7 bases had no gene match. The germline CDR1 and CDR2 sequences are MNHNS and SASEGT. Here the CDR3 reads CASILAGGDNEQYF. In nucleotides, the CDR3 is TGTGCCAGCATCTTAGCGGGAGGGGACAACGAGCAGTACTTC.

The chain combines TRBV11-2 with TRBJ1-2, with D perhaps TRBD1 (6 bases). The V end was cut by 1 base, the J end by 8 bases, with 20 bases between. Per germline, CDR1 SGHAT and CDR2 FQNNGV. This CDR3 has 16 residues. Written as DNA, the CDR3 is TGTGCCAGCAGCTTAGTCACAGGGTTATCACAGGGAGGCTACACCTTC. This translates into CASSLVTGLSQGGYTF.

The V call is TRBV5-4, the J call TRBJ2-3; D unclear. Germline CDR1 reads SGHNT; CDR2 reads YYREEE (reference sequence). This CDR3 has 17 residues. Trimming stripped 6 bases from V and 3 bases from J, with 23 bases between. The CDR3 reads CASNLGGPQLTTDTQYF. CDR3 coding DNA: TGTGCCAGCAACTTAGGTGGGCCGCAGCTTACTACAGATACGCAGTATTTT. Filled out from reference TRBV5-4 and TRBJ2-3, the complete variable domain reads ETGVTQSPTHLIKTRGQQVTLRCSSQSGHNTVSWYQQALGQGPQFIFQYYREEENGRGNFPPRFSGLQFPNYSSELNVNALELDDSALYLCASNLGGPQLTTDTQYFGPGTRLTVL.

This clone occurred once. The CDR3 here is CASSDVRGNEQFF. DNA of the CDR3: TGTGCCAGCAGTGACGTCAGGGGAAATGAGCAGTTCTTC. J is TRBJ2-1 and V is TRBV6-1; D perhaps matches TRBD1 (6 bases). Germline V gene lookup returns CDR1 MNHNS and CDR2 SASEGT. V was cut by 3 bases and J by 7 bases, with 10 bases left in between. The length of the CDR3 is 13 residues.

This clone was seen just once. This chain joins TRBV7-2 and TRBJ2-5; possibly TRBD2 for D (6 bases). There are 13 residues in the CDR3. V lost 7 bases and J lost 4, with 13 bases in between. Germline CDR1 reads SGHTA; CDR2 reads FQGNSA. This CDR3 is CASTPDGGETQYF. CDR3 nucleotides: TGTGCCAGCACCCCCGACGGGGGAGAGACCCAGTACTTC.

V usage is TRBV4-1 and J usage is TRBJ2-7, with D possibly TRBD2 on 6 matching bases. CDR1 is MGHRA, CDR2 YSYEKL, per germline. The V end lost 5 bases, the J end lost 0 bases, and 14 bases lay between the germline ends. This CDR3 has 15 residues. The DNA of the CDR3 is TGCGCCAGCAGCTGGGGACTTCAAAGCTCCTACGAGCAGTACTTC. It specifies CASSWGLQSSYEQYF.

The chain couples TRBV28 to TRBJ2-7, with 7 bases fitting TRBD1. CDR1 and CDR2 (germline): MDHEN, SYDVKM. V dropped 5 bases and J dropped 4; count of bases not matched to a gene: 8. There are 14 residues in the CDR3. CDR3: CASSPTGFPYEQYF. The CDR3 DNA reads as TGTGCCAGCAGTCCGACAGGGTTCCCTTACGAGCAGTACTTC.

This chain joins TRBV5-1 and TRBJ2-1, with D tentatively TRBD2 (5 bases). Trimming took 4 bases from V and 0 from J, leaving 14 bases between them. This CDR3 contains 16 residues. The germline V gene has CDR1 SGHRS and CDR2 YFSETQ. The CDR3 DNA follows: TGCGCCAGCAGCCTTGGACTTGCTCTCTCCTACAATGAGCAGTTCTTC. Its protein product is CASSLGLALSYNEQFF.

The chain is built from TRBV30 and TRBJ1-3; possible D gene TRBD1, 6 bases. Germline V lookup: CDR1 GTSNPN, CDR2 SVGIG (reference sequence). V was clipped by 0 bases and J by 0 bases, with 9 bases between them. The CDR3 runs to 15 residues. CDR3 coding DNA: TGTGCCTGGAGTGTAGGACAGTACTCTGGAAACACCATATATTTT. This sequence encodes CAWSVGQYSGNTIYF.

V usage is TRBV5-1 and J usage is TRBJ1-2; 9 bases are shared with TRBD1. This CDR3 is 16 amino acids long. CDR1 and CDR2 (germline): SGHRS, YFSETQ. The junction had 10 bases not matched to a gene; V was cut back by 4 bases and J by 3 bases. CDR3 coding DNA: TGCGCCAGCAGCCTCGACAGGGGGTTATTGGACTATGGCTACACCTTC. It codes for CASSLDRGLLDYGYTF.

The chain joins TRBV7-7 to TRBJ2-1; 8 nucleotides align to TRBD2. V trimming: 5 bases; J trimming: 5 bases; junction bases outside the gene matches: 11. This CDR3 region has 16 residues. The germline V gene encodes CDR1 SSHAT and CDR2 FNYEAQ (reference sequence). This CDR3 is CASSIHSGIKHNEQFF. DNA of the CDR3: TGTGCCAGCAGCATCCATAGCGGGATAAAACACAATGAGCAGTTCTTC.

This chain links TRBV2 with TRBJ2-2; 11 positions match TRBD1. With 8 bases clipped from V and 5 bases from J, the junction kept 7 bases outside the gene matches. This CDR3 spans 15 amino acids. Germline-derived CDR1 and CDR2 are SNHLY and FYNNEI. The CDR3 sequence: CASRRGQGVTGELFF. For the CDR3, the DNA is TGTGCCAGCCGTAGGGGACAGGGGGTGACCGGGGAGCTGTTTTTT.

This chain joins TRBV2 and TRBJ2-4, with 7 bases identical to TRBD1. The trim removed 3 bases at V and 0 bases at J, leaving 5 bases unmatched. CDR1 and CDR2 (germline): SNHLY, FYNNEI. CDR3 length: 16 amino acids. CDR3 nucleotide sequence: TGTGCCAGCAGTGATTGGACAGGACTAGCCAAAAACATTCAGTACTTC. It translates to CASSDWTGLAKNIQYF.